This entry concerns a single T cell receptor beta chain. Sequencing was performed with immunoSEQ multiplex PCR; in TCRdb, only in-frame clones are kept and a portion is missing. The table records over 130,000 clones, about 88% of them present only once. The data originate from a study of T cell responses to AZD1222 COVID-19 vaccine. CDR3 length: 15 residues. V was pared by 4 bases and J by 9 bases, with 12 bases of the junction left unmatched. Germline V gives CDR1 SGHRS, CDR2 YFSETQ. This sample comprised peripheral blood, obtained on day 0 of AZD1222 vaccination. This receptor was taken from an adult in good health. V and J are TRBV5-1 and TRBJ2-1, with 8 bases aligning to TRBD2. The CDR3 DNA reads as TGCGCCAGCAGCCGGGGGACTAGTCCGTTTAGTGAGCAGTTCTTC. Protein sequence: CASSRGTSPFSEQFF.